The 4 T cell receptor beta chains below come from one sample, sequenced in a study. TCRdb itself ran the RT-PCR reads through MiXCR, one entry per CDR3 protein. The sample holds 550,000 to 750,000 distinct CDR3 sequences; 14% are singletons and the top ten take around 3.3%. Sequencing was performed on memory CD4+ T cells from blood. All receptors derive from a female donor in good health, serving as a healthy control.

The J gene is TRBJ2-7, the V gene TRBV7-2; 7 nucleotides agree with TRBD2. CDR3 length equals 16 residues. The V and J ends lost 1 base and 4 bases, in that order; junction bases with no gene match: 10. Looked up from germline, CDR1 is SGHTA and CDR2 is FQGNSA. CDR3: CASSLGLGLVSYEQYF. In nucleotides, the CDR3 is TGTGCCAGCAGCTTAGGGTTAGGACTAGTCTCATACGAGCAGTACTTC.

This chain connects TRBV2 to TRBJ2-3, with D possibly matching TRBD1 (6 bases). Between the trimmed V and J ends, which lost 5 bases and 3 bases, there was a span of 12 bases. In germline, CDR1 is SNHLY, CDR2 FYNNEI. The CDR3 spans 14 residues. DNA for the CDR3: TGTGCCAGCAGTCAACGGACAGAAACAGATACGCAGTATTTT. It yields the protein CASSQRTETDTQYF.

This clonotype was recorded many times. The junction departs from germline at one end; a sequencing error may be responsible. This CDR3 reads CASSSYRGNTEAFF. In DNA, the CDR3 is TGTGCCAGCAGCTCTTACAGGGGTAACACTGAAGCTTTCTTT. The chain joins TRBV5-1 to TRBJ1-1; 7 bases line up with TRBD1. The CDR3 extends over 14 amino acids. CDR1 and CDR2 (germline): SGHRS, YFSETQ. Full variable domain (remainder filled in from reference TRBV5-1 and TRBJ1-1): KAGVTQTPRYLIKTRGQQVTLSCSPISGHRSVSWYQQTPGQGLQFLFEYFSETQRNKGNFPGRFSGRQFSNSRSEMNVSTLELGDSALYLCASSSYRGNTEAFFGQGTRLTVV.

V gene TRBV28 combines with J gene TRBJ2-1; D possibly corresponds to TRBD1 (6 bases). The germline V gene encodes CDR1 MDHEN and CDR2 SYDVKM. V was clipped by 4 bases and J by 5 bases, with 12 bases between them. This CDR3 region has 14 residues. CDR3 in amino acids: CASSSGQTNNEQFF. CDR3 DNA sequence: TGTGCCAGCAGTTCCGGACAGACGAACAATGAGCAGTTCTTC.